These T cell receptor beta chains were read from a single sample in a study of T cell responses to AZD1222 COVID-19 vaccine. Libraries were prepared by immunoSEQ multiplex PCR; TCRdb keeps only in-frame clonotypes and omits some of them. The sample lists more than 150,000 clones, just over 90% seen once, with more than 1.3% in the top ten. This material consisted of peripheral blood, taken on day 0 of AZD1222 vaccination. These receptors all stem from an adult in good health. The CDR3 runs from the conserved cysteine through the conserved F or W. A D gene is named only where the DNA matches it firmly. Not all rows give a size; the values are once, few, many and, for expanded clones, a class.

size: NA
D: TRBD1
J: TRBJ2-3
V: TRBV6-6
DNA: TGTGCCAGCAGCTACCCAAACCGCGGGTCCTTTGACAGGGGACTTAGCACAGATACGCAGTATTTT
CDR3: CASSYPNRGSFDRGLSTDTQYF

size: NA
D: TRBD1
J: TRBJ2-7
V: TRBV7-9
DNA: TGTGCCAGCAGCTTGACAGGGGGATCGTACGAGCAGTACTTC
CDR3: CASSLTGGSYEQYF

size: NA
D: NA
J: TRBJ2-7
V: TRBV28
DNA: TGTGCCAGCATTGGCTGGGCACGCTACGAGCAGTACTTC
CDR3: CASIGWARYEQYF

size: NA
D: TRBD1
J: TRBJ1-2
V: TRBV12-3/TRBV12-4
DNA: TGTGCCAGCAGCACCTGGGACAGAGGCTACACCTTC
CDR3: CASSTWDRGYTF

size: NA
D: TRBD1
J: TRBJ1-1
V: TRBV7-3
DNA: TGTGCCAGCAGCTTTACGGGACAGATGAACACTGAAGCTTTCTTT
CDR3: CASSFTGQMNTEAFF

size: NA
D: NA
J: TRBJ1-1
V: TRBV5-6
DNA: TGTGCCAGCAGCTACTACACGAACACTGAAGCTTTCTTT
CDR3: CASSYYTNTEAFF

size: NA
D: TRBD1
J: TRBJ1-1
V: TRBV5-1
DNA: TGCGCCAGCTCCCGACAGGGGCAGGGGATGAACACTGAAGCTTTCTTT
CDR3: CASSRQGQGMNTEAFF

size: once
D: NA
J: TRBJ1-4
V: TRBV6-5
DNA: TGTGCCAGCAGGGGGGTCAGTACAACTAATGAAAAACTGTTTTTT
CDR3: CASRGVSTTNEKLFF

size: NA
D: NA
J: TRBJ1-1
V: TRBV6-2/TRBV6-3
DNA: TGTGCCAGCAGTTACCCGCCCCTGGGCAGGCCTGAAGCTTTCTTT
CDR3: CASSYPPLGRPEAFF

size: NA
D: NA
J: TRBJ1-1
V: TRBV2
DNA: TGTGCCAGCAGTGATCACGGTTACGGGGGGAACACTGAAGCTTTCTTT
CDR3: CASSDHGYGGNTEAFF

size: NA
D: NA
J: TRBJ2-7
V: TRBV11-3
DNA: TGTGCCAGCAGCTTAAACAGCCTGACCTACGAGCAGTACTTC
CDR3: CASSLNSLTYEQYF

size: NA
D: NA
J: TRBJ1-4
V: TRBV11-2
DNA: TGTGCCAGCAGCCCCACCTCAACTAATGAAAAACTGTTTTTT
CDR3: CASSPTSTNEKLFF

size: NA
D: NA
J: TRBJ2-2
V: TRBV4-1
DNA: TGCGCCAGCAGCCAAGCTAGTGGGACCGGGGAGCTGTTTTTT
CDR3: CASSQASGTGELFF

size: NA
D: NA
J: TRBJ1-6
V: TRBV19
DNA: TGTGCCAGTAGTATGGGGCAGCCCAATTCACCCCTCCACTTT
CDR3: CASSMGQPNSPLHF

size: NA
D: NA
J: TRBJ1-6
V: TRBV5-8
DNA: TGTGCCAGCAGCTTGGTGACAGGTTCACCCCTCCACTTT
CDR3: CASSLVTGSPLHF

size: NA
D: TRBD2
J: TRBJ2-1
V: TRBV4-2
DNA: TGTGCCAGCAGCCAAGGGGAACTAGCGGGGAAGAATGAGCAGTTCTTC
CDR3: CASSQGELAGKNEQFF

size: once
D: TRBD1
J: TRBJ2-7
V: TRBV7-3
DNA: TGTGCCAGCAGCCTTACTCGGACAGGGGGCGACGAGCAGTACTTC
CDR3: CASSLTRTGGDEQYF

size: NA
D: NA
J: TRBJ1-1
V: TRBV11-2
DNA: TGTGCCAGCAGCTCGACTGAACGGAACACTGAAGCTTTCTTT
CDR3: CASSSTERNTEAFF

size: NA
D: TRBD2
J: TRBJ2-1
V: TRBV11-2
DNA: TGTGCCAGCAGCCTCACGGTGCCGGGGGGGTTTAGTAATGAGCAGTTCTTC
CDR3: CASSLTVPGGFSNEQFF

size: once
D: NA
J: TRBJ2-1
V: TRBV7-9
DNA: TGTGCCAGCAGCTTAGAAATTGGGGACAATGAGCAGTTCTTC
CDR3: CASSLEIGDNEQFF

size: NA
D: TRBD1
J: TRBJ1-5
V: TRBV19
DNA: TGTGCCAGTAACTCCGGACAGGCCAATCAGCCCCAGCATTTT
CDR3: CASNSGQANQPQHF

size: NA
D: TRBD1
J: TRBJ1-2
V: TRBV6-5
DNA: TGTGCCAGCAGTAAGGGACAGCTCTATGGCTACACCTTC
CDR3: CASSKGQLYGYTF

size: NA
D: NA
J: TRBJ2-3
V: TRBV5-1
DNA: TGCGCCAGCAGCTTTGTGCCGGGGGATACGCAGTATTTT
CDR3: CASSFVPGDTQYF

size: NA
D: TRBD2
J: TRBJ2-4
V: TRBV10-3
DNA: TGTGCCTCCAAGGGGAGGGAGAGGAGGAGTAAAGCCAAAAACATTCAGTACTTC
CDR3: CASKGRERRSKAKNIQYF

size: NA
D: NA
J: TRBJ2-5
V: TRBV29-1
DNA: TGCAGCGCCCGGACGCCCGCCCAGACCCAGTACTTC
CDR3: CSARTPAQTQYF

size: NA
D: TRBD1
J: TRBJ1-2
V: TRBV6-5
DNA: TGTGCCAGCAGTTATAATGGACAGGGTCCCTATGGCTACACCTTC
CDR3: CASSYNGQGPYGYTF

size: NA
D: TRBD1
J: TRBJ1-4
V: TRBV28
DNA: TGTGCCAGCAGGACCGGGACAGGGGTCGAAAAACTGTTTTTT
CDR3: CASRTGTGVEKLFF

size: NA
D: TRBD2
J: TRBJ2-3
V: TRBV11-2
DNA: TGTGCCAGCAGCCCACCGGGACTAGCGGGGGTGGATACGCAGTATTTT
CDR3: CASSPPGLAGVDTQYF

size: NA
D: NA
J: TRBJ1-2
V: TRBV29-1
DNA: TGCAGCGTCGCCACAGGGTCTAACTATGGCTACACCTTC
CDR3: CSVATGSNYGYTF

size: NA
D: NA
J: TRBJ2-1
V: TRBV5-1
DNA: TGCGCCAGCCGGACCAAACTGAGCTCCTACAATGAGCAGTTCTTC
CDR3: CASRTKLSSYNEQFF

size: NA
D: NA
J: TRBJ1-1
V: TRBV27
DNA: TGTGCCAGCAGCCTCAGCTCAACGAACACTGAAGCTTTCTTT
CDR3: CASSLSSTNTEAFF

size: NA
D: TRBD1
J: TRBJ2-7
V: TRBV9
DNA: TGTGCCAGCAGCGTAAGGGCGACAGGGTACTACGAGCAGTACTTC
CDR3: CASSVRATGYYEQYF

size: NA
D: TRBD1
J: TRBJ1-2
V: TRBV9
DNA: TGTGCCAGCAGCGTGGTAACATCCGGGACAGTCGATGGCTACACCTTC
CDR3: CASSVVTSGTVDGYTF

size: NA
D: NA
J: TRBJ2-5
V: TRBV2
DNA: TGTGCCAGCAGTCCGGGATTACTTCGGGAGACCCAGTACTTC
CDR3: CASSPGLLRETQYF

size: NA
D: NA
J: TRBJ1-2
V: TRBV7-2
DNA: TGTGCCAGCAGCTTAAAAGGGGGTCGTAGCTATGGCTACACCTTC
CDR3: CASSLKGGRSYGYTF

size: NA
D: NA
J: TRBJ2-1
V: TRBV6-1
DNA: TGTGCCAGCAGTGAGTGGGGGGAAGACAATGAGCAGTTCTTC
CDR3: CASSEWGEDNEQFF

size: NA
D: NA
J: TRBJ2-7
V: TRBV29-1
DNA: TGCAGCGGGCGGGACACACCTACAGAGCAGTACTTC
CDR3: CSGRDTPTEQYF

size: NA
D: NA
J: TRBJ2-7
V: TRBV11-3
DNA: TGTGCCAGCAGCTTGCAGGGGCCCTACGAGCAGTACTTC
CDR3: CASSLQGPYEQYF

size: NA
D: NA
J: TRBJ2-2
V: TRBV4-2
DNA: TGTGCCAGCAGCCAGGGGGACCTCGCGACCGGGGAGCTGTTTTTT
CDR3: CASSQGDLATGELFF

size: NA
D: NA
J: TRBJ2-7
V: TRBV7-3
DNA: TGTGCCAGCAGCTTAATGGGTCCATCCTACGAGCAGTACTTC
CDR3: CASSLMGPSYEQYF

size: NA
D: NA
J: TRBJ1-2
V: TRBV5-1
DNA: TGCGCCAGCAGCTTGCTTAGAGGGGCGAAAGACTATGGCTACACCTTC
CDR3: CASSLLRGAKDYGYTF

size: NA
D: TRBD1
J: TRBJ2-4
V: TRBV2
DNA: TGTGCCAGCAGTGGTGACAGACAGGGGGCCAAAAACATTCAGTACTTC
CDR3: CASSGDRQGAKNIQYF

size: NA
D: NA
J: TRBJ1-5
V: TRBV7-2
DNA: TGTGCCAGCAGCTTAGGAGGTGAACGGCCCCAGCATTTT
CDR3: CASSLGGERPQHF